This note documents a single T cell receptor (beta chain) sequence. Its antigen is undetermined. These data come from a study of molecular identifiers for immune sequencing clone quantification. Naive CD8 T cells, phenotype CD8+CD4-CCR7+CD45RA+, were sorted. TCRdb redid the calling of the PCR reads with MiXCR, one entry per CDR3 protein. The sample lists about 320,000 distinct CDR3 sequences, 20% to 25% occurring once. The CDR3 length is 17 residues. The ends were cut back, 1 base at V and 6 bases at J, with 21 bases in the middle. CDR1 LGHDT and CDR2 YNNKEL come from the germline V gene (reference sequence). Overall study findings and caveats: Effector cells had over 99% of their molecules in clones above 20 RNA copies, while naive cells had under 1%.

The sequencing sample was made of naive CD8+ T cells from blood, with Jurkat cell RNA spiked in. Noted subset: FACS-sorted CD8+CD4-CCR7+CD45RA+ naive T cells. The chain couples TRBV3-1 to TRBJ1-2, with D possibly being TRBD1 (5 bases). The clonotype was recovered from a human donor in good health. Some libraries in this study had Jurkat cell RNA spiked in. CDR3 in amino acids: CASSQVDDMRGSDGYTF. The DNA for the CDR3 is TGTGCCAGCAGCCAAGTAGATGACATGCGGGGCTCCGATGGCTACACCTTC.